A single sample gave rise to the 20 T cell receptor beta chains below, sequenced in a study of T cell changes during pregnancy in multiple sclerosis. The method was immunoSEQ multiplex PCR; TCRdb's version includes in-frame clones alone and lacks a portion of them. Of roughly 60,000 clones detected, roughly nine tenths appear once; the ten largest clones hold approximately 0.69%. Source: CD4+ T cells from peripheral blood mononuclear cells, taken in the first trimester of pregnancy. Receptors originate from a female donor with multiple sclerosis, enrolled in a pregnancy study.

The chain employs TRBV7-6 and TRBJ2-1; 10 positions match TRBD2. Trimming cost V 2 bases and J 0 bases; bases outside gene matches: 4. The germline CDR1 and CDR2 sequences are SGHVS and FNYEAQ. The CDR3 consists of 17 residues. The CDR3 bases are TGTGCCAGCAGCTTATTAGCGGGGGGAGGCTCCTACAATGAGCAGTTCTTC. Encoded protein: CASSLLAGGGSYNEQFF.

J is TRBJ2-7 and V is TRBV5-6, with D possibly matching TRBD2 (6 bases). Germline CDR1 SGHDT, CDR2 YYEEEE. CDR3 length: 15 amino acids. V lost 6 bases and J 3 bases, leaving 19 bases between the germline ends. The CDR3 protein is CASTEASRRDYEQYF. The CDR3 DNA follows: TGTGCCAGCACCGAAGCCTCAAGGAGGGACTACGAGCAGTACTTC.

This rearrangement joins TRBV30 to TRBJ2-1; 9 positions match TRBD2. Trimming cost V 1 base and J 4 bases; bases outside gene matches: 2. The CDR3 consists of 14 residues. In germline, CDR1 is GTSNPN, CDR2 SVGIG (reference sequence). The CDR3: CAWSGGGGYNEQFF. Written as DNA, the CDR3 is TGTGCCTGGAGTGGCGGGGGGGGATACAATGAGCAGTTCTTC.

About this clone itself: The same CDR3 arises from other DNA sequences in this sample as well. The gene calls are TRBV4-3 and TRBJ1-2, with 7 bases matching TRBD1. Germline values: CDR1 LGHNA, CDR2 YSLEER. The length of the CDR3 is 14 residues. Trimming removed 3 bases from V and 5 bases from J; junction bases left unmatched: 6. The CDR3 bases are TGCGCCAGCAGCCAGGAGGGGGCGAGGTATGGCTACACCTTC. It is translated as CASSQEGARYGYTF.

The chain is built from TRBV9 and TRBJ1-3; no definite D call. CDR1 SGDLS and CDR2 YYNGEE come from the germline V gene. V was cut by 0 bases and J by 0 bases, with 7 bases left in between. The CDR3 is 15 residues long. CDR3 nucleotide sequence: TGTGCCAGCAGCGTAGGTACAGTCTCTGGAAACACCATATATTTT. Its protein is CASSVGTVSGNTIYF.

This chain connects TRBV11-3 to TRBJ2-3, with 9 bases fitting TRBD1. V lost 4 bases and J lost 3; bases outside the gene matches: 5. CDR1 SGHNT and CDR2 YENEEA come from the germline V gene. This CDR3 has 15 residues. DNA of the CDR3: TGTGCCAGCAGCTCCGGACAGGGGTGGACAGATACGCAGTATTTT. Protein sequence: CASSSGQGWTDTQYF.

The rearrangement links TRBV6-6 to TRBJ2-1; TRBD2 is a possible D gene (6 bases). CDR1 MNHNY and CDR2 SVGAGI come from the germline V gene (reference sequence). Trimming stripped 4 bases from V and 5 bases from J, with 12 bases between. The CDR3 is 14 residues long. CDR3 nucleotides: TGTGCCAGCAGTTGGGATAGGAGGGACAATGAGCAGTTCTTC. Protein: CASSWDRRDNEQFF.

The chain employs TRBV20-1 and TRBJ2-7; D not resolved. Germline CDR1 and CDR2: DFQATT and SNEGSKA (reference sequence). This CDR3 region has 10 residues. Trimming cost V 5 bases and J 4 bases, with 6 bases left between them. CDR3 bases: TGCAGTGCTTATCCGTACGAGCAGTACTTC. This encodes CSAYPYEQYF.

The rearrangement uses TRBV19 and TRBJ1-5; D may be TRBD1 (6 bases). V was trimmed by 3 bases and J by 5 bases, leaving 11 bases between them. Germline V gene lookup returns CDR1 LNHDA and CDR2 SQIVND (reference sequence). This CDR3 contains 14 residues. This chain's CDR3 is CASSISGADQPQHF. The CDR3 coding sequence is TGTGCCAGTAGTATTTCAGGGGCAGATCAGCCCCAGCATTTT.

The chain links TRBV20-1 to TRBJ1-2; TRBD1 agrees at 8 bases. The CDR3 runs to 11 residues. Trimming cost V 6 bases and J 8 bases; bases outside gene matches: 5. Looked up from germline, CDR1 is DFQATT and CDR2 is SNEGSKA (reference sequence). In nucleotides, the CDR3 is TGCAGTGCCAGGACAGGGAAGGGCTACACCTTC. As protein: CSARTGKGYTF.

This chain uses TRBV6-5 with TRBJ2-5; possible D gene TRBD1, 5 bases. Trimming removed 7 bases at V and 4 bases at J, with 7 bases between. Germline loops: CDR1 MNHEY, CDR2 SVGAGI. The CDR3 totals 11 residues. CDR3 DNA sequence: TGTGCCAGCAAGGGGTTAGAGACCCAGTACTTC. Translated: CASKGLETQYF.

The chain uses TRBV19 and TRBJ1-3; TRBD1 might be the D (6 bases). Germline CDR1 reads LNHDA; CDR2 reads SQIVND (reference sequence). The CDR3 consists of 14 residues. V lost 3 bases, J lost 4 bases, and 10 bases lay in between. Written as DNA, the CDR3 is TGTGCCAGTAGTATCCAGGGGAACGGAAACACCATATATTTT. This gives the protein CASSIQGNGNTIYF.

CDR3 nucleotide sequence: TGCGCCAGCAGCCAAGATTGGGGCAGGAGCAATCAGCCCCAGCATTTT. This encodes CASSQDWGRSNQPQHF. J is TRBJ1-5 and V is TRBV4-1, with a tentative D call TRBD1 (5 bases). Germline V CDR1 and CDR2: MGHRA, YSYEKL. V lost 0 bases and J 1 base, leaving 10 bases between the germline ends. This CDR3 region has 16 residues.

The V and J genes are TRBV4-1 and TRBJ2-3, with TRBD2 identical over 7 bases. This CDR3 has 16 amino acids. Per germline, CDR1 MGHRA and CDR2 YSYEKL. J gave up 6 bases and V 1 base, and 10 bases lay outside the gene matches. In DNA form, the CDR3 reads TGCGCCAGCAGCCAAGGAGCTCTAGCGGTGGTGGATACGCAGTATTTT. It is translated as CASSQGALAVVDTQYF.

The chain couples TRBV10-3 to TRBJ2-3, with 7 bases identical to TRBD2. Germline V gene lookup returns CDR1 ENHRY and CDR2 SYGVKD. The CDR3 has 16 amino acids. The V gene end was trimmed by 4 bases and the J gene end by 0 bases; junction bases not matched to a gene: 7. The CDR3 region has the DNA TGTGCCATCAGTGGCCCTAGCGGCCAAAGCACAGATACGCAGTATTTT. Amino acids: CAISGPSGQSTDTQYF.

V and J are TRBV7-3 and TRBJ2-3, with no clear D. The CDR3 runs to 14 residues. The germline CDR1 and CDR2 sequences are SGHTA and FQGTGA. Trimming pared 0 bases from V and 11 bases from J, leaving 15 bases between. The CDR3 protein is CASSLTPYPTEQYF. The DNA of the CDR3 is TGTGCCAGCAGCTTAACGCCCTACCCAACCGAGCAGTATTTT.

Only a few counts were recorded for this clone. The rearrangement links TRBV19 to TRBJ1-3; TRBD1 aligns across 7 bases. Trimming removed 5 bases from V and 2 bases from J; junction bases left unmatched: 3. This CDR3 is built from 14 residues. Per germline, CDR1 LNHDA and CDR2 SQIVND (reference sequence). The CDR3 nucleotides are TGTGCCAGTAGTCCAGGGACAGCTGGAAACACCATATATTTT. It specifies CASSPGTAGNTIYF.

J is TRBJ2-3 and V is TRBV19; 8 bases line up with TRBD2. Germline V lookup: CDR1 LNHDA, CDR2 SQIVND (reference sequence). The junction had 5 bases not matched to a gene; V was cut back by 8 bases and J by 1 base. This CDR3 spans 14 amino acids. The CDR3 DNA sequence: TGTGCCAGTGGAGCGGGGGCCCGCACAGATACGCAGTATTTT. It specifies CASGAGARTDTQYF.

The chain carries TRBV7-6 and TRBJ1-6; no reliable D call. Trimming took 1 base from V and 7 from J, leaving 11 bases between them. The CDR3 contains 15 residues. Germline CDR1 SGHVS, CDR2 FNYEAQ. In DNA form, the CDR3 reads TGTGCCAGCAGCTTAGTGGACTCTGGGAATTCACCCCTCCACTTT. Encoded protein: CASSLVDSGNSPLHF.

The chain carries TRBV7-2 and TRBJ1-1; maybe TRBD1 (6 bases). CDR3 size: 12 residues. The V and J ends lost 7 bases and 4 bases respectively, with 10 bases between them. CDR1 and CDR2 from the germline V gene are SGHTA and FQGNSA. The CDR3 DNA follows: TGTGCCAGCACAGGACAGTTCACTGAAGCTTTCTTT. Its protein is CASTGQFTEAFF.